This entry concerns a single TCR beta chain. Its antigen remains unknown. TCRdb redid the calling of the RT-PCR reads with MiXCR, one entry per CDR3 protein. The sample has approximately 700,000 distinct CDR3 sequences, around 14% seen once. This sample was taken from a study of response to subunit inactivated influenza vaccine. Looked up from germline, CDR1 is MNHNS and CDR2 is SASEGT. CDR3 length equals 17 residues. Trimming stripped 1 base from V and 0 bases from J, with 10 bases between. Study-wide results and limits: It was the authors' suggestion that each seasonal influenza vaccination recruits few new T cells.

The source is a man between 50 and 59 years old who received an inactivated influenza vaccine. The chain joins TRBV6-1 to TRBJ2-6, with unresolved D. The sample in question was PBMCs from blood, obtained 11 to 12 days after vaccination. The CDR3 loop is CASSEGVWSSGANVLTF. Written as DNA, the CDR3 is TGTGCCAGCAGTGAAGGGGTGTGGAGCTCTGGGGCCAACGTCCTGACTTTC.